The 11 T cell receptor beta chains below were found in one sample sequenced in a study of vaccination effects on CD4 cells after COVID-19. The antigens these receptors bind are not known. Viral peptide pool expansion of antigen-specific CD4+ T cells preceded sequencing in the ViraFEST assay. The authors isolated CD4+ T cells after nine to eleven days of culture. Sometime from March through December 2020, the person acquired a SARS-CoV-2 infection that PCR confirmed. Some clones are missing from TCRdb's copy, which holds only in-frame ones; the method was immunoSEQ multiplex PCR. In the table there are roughly 26,000 clones, approximately 80% of which are singletons. Here the sequenced sample was CD4+ T cells from PBMCs cultured with HCoV-NL63 spike peptides, taken before COVID-19 vaccination. The receptors stem from a human donor who had a prior SARS-CoV-2 infection.

About this clone: One end of the junction does not line up with germline, which may come from a read error. The chain employs TRBV7-7 and TRBJ2-3; 11 positions match TRBD2. Germline CDR1 is SSHAT and CDR2 is FNYEAQ (reference sequence). This CDR3 is 15 amino acids long. The CDR3 nucleotides are TGTGCTAGCAGCAGACTAGCGGGGAGTGGGGATACGCAGTATTTT. Amino acid sequence: CASSRLAGSGDTQYF.

The V and J genes are TRBV19 and TRBJ1-5; D uncertain. The ends were cut back, 3 bases at V and 0 bases at J, with 12 bases in the middle. Germline CDR1 LNHDA, CDR2 SQIVND (reference sequence). The CDR3 totals 16 residues. CDR3 protein: CASSMIVTASNQPQHF. In DNA form, the CDR3 reads TGTGCCAGTAGTATGATAGTTACAGCTAGCAATCAGCCCCAGCATTTT.

The rearrangement joins TRBV2 to TRBJ2-3; 10 positions match TRBD2. The V gene's germline CDR1 is SNHLY and CDR2 FYNNEI. The CDR3 runs 14 residues. The trim removed 6 bases at V and 2 bases at J, leaving 2 bases unmatched. The CDR3 is CASRTSGATDTQYF. The CDR3 DNA follows: TGTGCCAGCAGAACTAGCGGGGCCACAGATACGCAGTATTTT.

The J gene is TRBJ1-1, the V gene TRBV5-4; D may be TRBD1 (5 bases). The V end lost 4 bases, the J end lost 6 bases, and 16 bases lay between the germline ends. The germline CDR1 and CDR2 sequences are SGHNT and YYREEE (reference sequence). The CDR3 contains 14 residues. Here the CDR3 reads CASSNQTRDAEAFF. The CDR3 DNA sequence: TGTGCCAGCAGCAACCAGACCAGGGACGCTGAAGCTTTCTTT.

The CDR3 reads CASSVALLAENEQFF. DNA of the CDR3: TGTGCCAGCAGCGTAGCGTTACTAGCGGAGAATGAGCAGTTCTTC. The rearrangement uses TRBV9 and TRBJ2-1, with 8 nucleotides matching TRBD2. V was clipped by 0 bases and J by 7 bases; unmatched bases: 6. The CDR3 sequence is 15 residues long. The germline CDR1 and CDR2 sequences are SGDLS and YYNGEE.

The J gene is TRBJ2-7, the V gene TRBV6-5; the D call may be TRBD1 or TRBD2 (5 bases each). Germline loops: CDR1 MNHEY, CDR2 SVGAGI. Trimming stripped 8 bases from V and 4 bases from J, with 18 bases between. This CDR3 region has 14 residues. DNA for the CDR3: TGTGCCAGCTTACTCGGGGCTCTAGGATACGAGCAGTACTTC. This sequence encodes CASLLGALGYEQYF.

This chain uses TRBV9 with TRBJ1-2; D is perhaps TRBD1 (5 bases). From germline, CDR1 is SGDLS and CDR2 YYNGEE. V gave up 0 bases and J gave up 4 bases, with 13 bases separating them. The CDR3 contains 15 residues. CDR3 bases: TGTGCCAGCAGCGTAGGGGGCAGGGCCCCCTATGGCTACACCTTC. Protein sequence: CASSVGGRAPYGYTF.

The chain is built from TRBV6-4 and TRBJ2-1; TRBD2 agrees at 7 bases. Germline CDR1 is MRHNA and CDR2 is SNTAGT. V gave up 5 bases and J gave up 2 bases; unmatched junction bases: 9. This CDR3 comprises 16 residues. CDR3 amino acids: CASSPQLARAYNEQFF. In nucleotides, the CDR3 is TGTGCCAGCAGTCCACAACTAGCGCGAGCCTACAATGAGCAGTTCTTC.

This clone was detected once. The rearrangement uses TRBV25-1 and TRBJ2-7, with D unresolved. CDR1 MGHDK and CDR2 SYGVNS come from the germline V gene. CDR3 length equals 12 residues. With 7 bases removed from V and 3 bases from J, the gap between germline ends came to 10 bases. The CDR3 loop reads CASKVENYEQYF. The CDR3 DNA reads TGTGCCAGCAAGGTCGAGAACTACGAGCAGTACTTC.

This rearrangement joins TRBV11-2 to TRBJ2-7; 10 bases align to TRBD2. V was clipped by 2 bases and J by 6 bases; unmatched bases: 4. Germline values: CDR1 SGHAT, CDR2 FQNNGV. The CDR3 has 14 amino acids. CDR3 amino acids: CASSLLLAGFEQYF. DNA of the CDR3: TGTGCCAGCAGCTTACTACTAGCGGGGTTCGAGCAGTACTTC.

This chain connects TRBV10-3 to TRBJ1-4; tentative D call: TRBD1 (5 bases). CDR3 length equals 14 residues. Germline V gene lookup returns CDR1 ENHRY and CDR2 SYGVKD. With 4 bases removed from V and 4 bases from J, the gap between germline ends came to 10 bases. The chain's CDR3 is CAISADRINEKLFF. CDR3 DNA sequence: TGTGCCATCAGTGCTGACAGAATTAATGAAAAACTGTTTTTT.